The clone carrying this T cell receptor (beta chain) was recorded at least ten times. Its antigen remains unknown. These data are taken from a study of T cells in Graves' hyperthyroidism and ophthalmopathy. Study-wide context: Peripheral blood sampling occurred at initial diagnosis, before any treatment.

The TCR beta CDR3 regions underwent amplification using RNA transcripts as the source. The HTBI primer set was used in a first-round RT-PCR of the TCR CDR3. From the multiplex PCR reads, TCRdb called clonotypes with MiXCR, one entry per CDR3 protein. The repertoire holds a few hundred thousand distinct CDR3 sequences, with about a sixth as singletons. The definition of stable Graves' hyperthyroidism was no ophthalmopathy progression within 18 months. PBMCs were sourced from more than 9 ml fresh peripheral blood. Study results and caveats: Researchers found most expanded thyroid clonotypes above 0.001 in blood as well.

After removal of 1 base from V and 7 bases from J, the junction contained 13 bases not matched to a gene. The length of the CDR3 is 17 residues. CDR1 and CDR2 (germline): SGHAT, FQNNGV. The chain employs TRBV11-2 and TRBJ2-4, with TRBD1 identical over 7 bases. The source material was blood. This TCR was recovered from a woman between 25 and 40 years old with Graves' hyperthyroidism. DNA for the CDR3: TGTGCCAGCAGCTTAGTTGTCGGGGCAGGGGGAAATAACATTCAGTACTTC. Encoded protein: CASSLVVGAGGNNIQYF.